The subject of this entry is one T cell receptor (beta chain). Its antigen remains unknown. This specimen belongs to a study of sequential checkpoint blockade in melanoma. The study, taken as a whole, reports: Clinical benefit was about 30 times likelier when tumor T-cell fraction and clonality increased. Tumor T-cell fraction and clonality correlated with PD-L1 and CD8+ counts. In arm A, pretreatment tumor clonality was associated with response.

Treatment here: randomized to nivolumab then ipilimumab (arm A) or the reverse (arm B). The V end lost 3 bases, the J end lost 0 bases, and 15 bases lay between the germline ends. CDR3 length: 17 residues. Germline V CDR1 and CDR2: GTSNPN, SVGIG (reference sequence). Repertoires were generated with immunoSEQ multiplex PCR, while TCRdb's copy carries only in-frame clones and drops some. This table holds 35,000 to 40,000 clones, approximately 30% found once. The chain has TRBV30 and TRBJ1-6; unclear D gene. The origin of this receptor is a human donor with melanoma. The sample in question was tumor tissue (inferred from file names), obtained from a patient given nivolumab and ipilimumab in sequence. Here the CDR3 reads CAWRREGSPSYNSPLHF. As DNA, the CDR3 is TGTGCCTGGAGACGGGAAGGCAGCCCCTCCTATAATTCACCCCTCCACTTT.